Listed below are T cell receptor beta chains from one sample, sequenced in a study of early T cells in non-severe SARS-CoV-2 infection. TCRdb used MiXCR to reprocess the 5' RACE reads, holding one entry per CDR3 protein. The sample includes tens of thousands of distinct CDR3 sequences, 13% of them seen just once. The sequenced sample was whole blood. Receptors originate from an adult who was a healthcare worker with PCR-confirmed SARS-CoV-2 infection or an uninfected control (not recorded which). The CDR3 runs from the conserved cysteine through the conserved F or W. A D gene is named only where the DNA matches it firmly. For some rows the clone size is stated as once, few or many, or as a class when expanded; others skip it.

v_call	d_call	clone_size	j_call	cdr3_nt	cdr3_aa
TRBV6-2/TRBV6-3	TRBD2	many	TRBJ2-1	TGTGCCAGCAGTTATTTAGCGGGAGTTCGTAATGAGCAGTTCTTC	CASSYLAGVRNEQFF
TRBV10-3	.	few	TRBJ2-7	TGTGCCATCAGTGAAGGACAGAGCTCCTACGAGCAGTACTTC	CAISEGQSSYEQYF
TRBV11-2	.	.	TRBJ2-7	TGTGCCAGCAGCCGAGGAGGGGGCCTCGAGCAGTACTTC	CASSRGGGLEQYF
TRBV5-1	.	few	TRBJ2-3	TGCGCCAGCAGCTTGGTGCCGGGCTCTTCAGATACGCAGTATTTT	CASSLVPGSSDTQYF
TRBV7-8	.	few	TRBJ1-5	TGTGCCAGCAGCTTAGGTAGGACGCCCGGGCAGCCCCAGCATTTT	CASSLGRTPGQPQHF
TRBV18	.	.	TRBJ2-5	TGTGCCAGCTCAGGGCTACCTACACAAGAGACCCAGTACTTC	CASSGLPTQETQYF
TRBV4-2	TRBD2	.	TRBJ2-4	TGTGCCAGCAGCCAAGATAAGATGCTAGCGGGGGCAAGGGACATTCAGTACTTC	CASSQDKMLAGARDIQYF
TRBV11-3	TRBD1	few	TRBJ2-3	TGTGCCAGCAGCTTCGGACAGGGGGGTCGGGATACGCAGTATTTT	CASSFGQGGRDTQYF
TRBV5-6	.	many	TRBJ2-7	TGTGCCAGCAGCGCCGGGACATCTCGCGAGCAGTACTTC	CASSAGTSREQYF
TRBV7-9	TRBD2	many	TRBJ2-5	TGTGCCAGCAGCTTAGGCCCACTAGCGGGAGGGCCGCTGAGAGAGACCCAGTACTTC	CASSLGPLAGGPLRETQYF
TRBV3-1	.	.	TRBJ2-2	TGTGCCAGCAGCCAAGTAAAGGGCCAAACCGGGGAGCTGTTTTTT	CASSQVKGQTGELFF
TRBV6-2/TRBV6-3	.	many	TRBJ2-3	TGTGCCAGCAGTTACTGGGACCAGGTCGCAGATACGCAGTATTTT	CASSYWDQVADTQYF
TRBV12-3/TRBV12-4	TRBD2	.	TRBJ2-7	TGTGCCAGCAGTCACACGGGGGGTCTCAACGAGCAGTACTTC	CASSHTGGLNEQYF
TRBV5-5	.	many	TRBJ2-7	TGTGCCAGCAGCTTGGCGCAGACTGGAGTCTACGAGCAGTACTTC	CASSLAQTGVYEQYF
TRBV28	.	.	TRBJ1-2	TGTGCCAGCAGTTTAAAGGAGGCGGGCCCTTACACCTTC	CASSLKEAGPYTF
TRBV5-6	.	few	TRBJ2-3	TGTGCCAGCAGCTTCAGGGTGACGAGCAGTACGCAGTATTTT	CASSFRVTSSTQYF
TRBV7-3	TRBD2	many	TRBJ2-2	TGTGCCAGCAGCTCACTAGCGGGTAACACCGGGGAGCTGTTTTTT	CASSSLAGNTGELFF
TRBV28	.	few	TRBJ2-7	TGTGCCAGCTGTTTTTCAATGAGTACCGAGCAGTACTTC	CASCFSMSTEQYF
TRBV7-9	.	.	TRBJ2-1	TGTGCCAGCAGCTTTCTGACCTACAATGAGCAGTTCTTC	CASSFLTYNEQFF
TRBV24-1	.	few	TRBJ2-7	TGTGCCACCAGTGGAGGCGACACCCGGCCGGAGCAGTACTTC	CATSGGDTRPEQYF
TRBV5-1	.	few	TRBJ1-2	TGCGCCAGCAGCTTGGGACAGGACGGCTATGGCTACACCTTC	CASSLGQDGYGYTF
TRBV5-1	.	many	TRBJ2-7	TGCGCCAGCAGCCCACAGGGTTCTTCCTTTACCTACGAGCAGTACTTC	CASSPQGSSFTYEQYF
TRBV6-4	TRBD2	.	TRBJ2-1	TGTGCCCGCTCGGGGGGGGGCCACAATGAGCAGTTCTTC	CARSGGGHNEQFF
TRBV21-1	.	many	TRBJ2-5	TGTGCCAGCAGCACCCCGAAAGAGACCCAGTACTTC	CASSTPKETQYF
TRBV5-5	.	.	TRBJ1-1	TGTGCCAGCAGCAAGACATATGCGGCCACTGAAGCTTTCTTT	CASSKTYAATEAFF
TRBV9	TRBD1	.	TRBJ2-1	TGTGCCAGCAGCGCACCAGGACAGGGTAACAATGAGCAGTTCTTC	CASSAPGQGNNEQFF
TRBV3-1	TRBD1	many	TRBJ1-1	TGTGCCAGTAGAGACAGGGCTCACACTGAAGCTTTCTTT	CASRDRAHTEAFF
TRBV7-3	.	few	TRBJ2-3	TGTGCCAGCAGCTTACTTGGGGGCTGGGGCACAGATACGCAGTATTTT	CASSLLGGWGTDTQYF
TRBV7-2	TRBD2	.	TRBJ2-1	TGTGCCACCTCAGGAGGGAGGGCCTACAATGAGCAGTTCTTC	CATSGGRAYNEQFF
TRBV15	.	few	TRBJ1-2	TGTGCCACCAGCAGACAGACCTATGGCTACACCTTC	CATSRQTYGYTF
TRBV5-1	.	few	TRBJ2-3	TGCGCCAGCAGCTTTTCCTGGGACACGTTCAATACGCAGTATTTT	CASSFSWDTFNTQYF
TRBV5-1	.	.	TRBJ2-7	TGCGCCAGCAGCTTGGCCGATCGGAACGAGCAGTACTTC	CASSLADRNEQYF
TRBV6-1	.	few	TRBJ1-4	TGTGCCAGCAGTGATCGGACGATTAGTGTTGGTGAAAAACTGTTTTTT	CASSDRTISVGEKLFF
TRBV5-4	TRBD1	many	TRBJ2-1	TGTGCCAGCAGCTTGGGCCAGGGGGAATACAATGAGCAGTTCTTC	CASSLGQGEYNEQFF
TRBV29-1	TRBD2	many	TRBJ2-3	TGCAGCGCCTCTGGGACTAGCGGCAACACAGATACGCAGTATTTT	CSASGTSGNTDTQYF
TRBV9	.	.	TRBJ1-1	TGTGCCAGCAGCTCCATTGGGAACACTGAAGCTTTCTTT	CASSSIGNTEAFF
TRBV7-9	.	.	TRBJ2-7	TGTGCCAGCAGCTTATTTAGCGGAGGATACGAGCAGTACTTC	CASSLFSGGYEQYF
TRBV2	.	many	TRBJ2-7	TGTGCCAGCAGTGATGTGGTCGAGCAGTACTTC	CASSDVVEQYF
TRBV29-1	.	few	TRBJ2-7	TGCAGCGTTGCCGCCGCCTCCTACGAGCAGTACTTC	CSVAAASYEQYF
TRBV4-2	.	.	TRBJ1-1	TGTGCCAGCAGCCTGCTGGGGGACGCTGAAGCTTTCTTT	CASSLLGDAEAFF
TRBV3-1	.	few	TRBJ2-3	TGTGCCAGCAGCCAAGTTAATGAGCTCGATACGCAGTATTTT	CASSQVNELDTQYF
TRBV9	.	many	TRBJ2-1	TGTGCCAGCAGCGTAGACCGGGTCACCGTCGATGAGCAGTTCTTC	CASSVDRVTVDEQFF
TRBV20-1	.	few	TRBJ1-3	TGCAGTGCTTCTCCCCCCCAGACTGGAAACACCATATATTTT	CSASPPQTGNTIYF
TRBV10-3	.	few	TRBJ1-1	TGTGCCATCAGTGAGCCGCGACGGACTGAAGCTTTCTTT	CAISEPRRTEAFF
TRBV27	TRBD1	.	TRBJ2-7	TGTGCCAGCAGTCTACTGGACAGGGTGTACGAGCAGTACTTC	CASSLLDRVYEQYF
TRBV6-1	TRBD2	many	TRBJ2-7	TGTGCCAGCACTACGGGGGGGTCCTACGAGCAGTACTTC	CASTTGGSYEQYF
TRBV12-3/TRBV12-4	TRBD1	.	TRBJ1-1	TGTGCCAGCAGCAGACAGGGAATGAATACTGAAGCTTTCTTT	CASSRQGMNTEAFF
TRBV18	TRBD1	few	TRBJ1-2	TGTGCCAGCTCACAGGGACAGACTGACTATGGCTACACCTTC	CASSQGQTDYGYTF